The 26 T cell receptor beta chains presented below share a single source sample, sequenced in a study of graft-versus-host responses after intestinal transplantation. These receptors are not linked to any known antigen. Clones were sequenced by immunoSEQ multiplex PCR, and TCRdb holds only the in-frame ones, with some missing. The sample has around 100,000 clones, around 94% seen once. Source: unstimulated CD8+ T cells sorted from spleen or lymph node cells, taken before transplant. The receptors here all came from a human donor who was the organ donor for an intestinal transplant.

This sequence joins TRBV4-3 and TRBJ1-2; a weak D match, TRBD1 (5 bases). Germline V CDR1 and CDR2: LGHNA, YSLEER. The CDR3 loop spans 17 amino acids. V lost 0 bases to trimming and J lost 8 bases, with 22 bases between them. CDR3 in amino acids: CASSQDSGVAGLGGYTF. CDR3 in DNA: TGCGCCAGCAGCCAAGATTCAGGAGTTGCAGGGTTGGGGGGCTACACCTTC.

The genes are TRBV5-6 and TRBJ2-1; D is possibly TRBD1 (6 bases). Per the germline V gene, CDR1 is SGHDT and CDR2 is YYEEEE. The V and J ends lost 0 bases and 10 bases respectively, with 11 bases between them. The CDR3 loop spans 13 amino acids. The CDR3 loop is CASSLEDSGEQFF. The DNA for the CDR3 is TGTGCCAGCAGCTTGGAGGACAGCGGCGAGCAGTTCTTC.

The chain is built from TRBV4-1 and TRBJ1-1; D gene uncertain. V lost 4 bases to trimming and J lost 3 bases, with 9 bases between them. The CDR3 extends over 13 amino acids. CDR1 and CDR2 from the germline V gene are MGHRA and YSYEKL. The CDR3 DNA reads as TGCGCCAGCAGCCTCGGTAGCCACACTGAAGCTTTCTTT. The encoded protein is CASSLGSHTEAFF.

The V call is TRBV4-1, the J call TRBJ2-1, with D perhaps assigned TRBD1 or TRBD2 (5 bases each). Germline CDR1 reads MGHRA; CDR2 reads YSYEKL. V was trimmed by 1 base and J by 5 bases, leaving 15 bases between them. The CDR3 totals 16 residues. As DNA, the CDR3 is TGCGCCAGCAGCCAAGGGCCCCCGGGGCGAGACAATGAGCAGTTCTTC. Translated: CASSQGPPGRDNEQFF.

The chain employs TRBV19 and TRBJ1-6; D uncertain. The CDR3 spans 16 residues. Germline CDR1 LNHDA, CDR2 SQIVND (reference sequence). V was cut by 0 bases and J by 3 bases, with 9 bases left in between. The CDR3 sequence: CASSIERKGYNSPLHF. CDR3 nucleotide sequence: TGTGCCAGTAGTATAGAGCGGAAGGGCTATAATTCACCCCTCCACTTT.

The V and J genes are TRBV6-1 and TRBJ1-2; the match to TRBD1 covers 10 bases. CDR1 MNHNS and CDR2 SASEGT come from the germline V gene. With 8 bases clipped from V and 5 bases from J, the junction kept 8 bases outside the gene matches. This CDR3 region has 14 residues. The CDR3 DNA follows: TGTGCCAGCCGACGACAGGGGGCAAGGTATGGCTACACCTTC. Translating it yields CASRRQGARYGYTF.

This chain uses TRBV6-1 with TRBJ1-1, with 7 bases that match TRBD1. The CDR3 is 15 residues long. The germline CDR1 and CDR2 sequences are MNHNS and SASEGT. The J segment lost 0 bases and the V segment lost 5 bases, leaving 6 bases of the junction unmatched. The CDR3 bases are TGTGCCAGCAGTAACACAGGGGTGATGAACACTGAAGCTTTCTTT. Translating it yields CASSNTGVMNTEAFF.

DNA of the CDR3: TGTGCCAGCAGCTTGGAGTTGGTAGGGAGCGAGCAGTACTTC. It specifies CASSLELVGSEQYF. The chain carries TRBV5-8 and TRBJ2-7; the D gene is possibly TRBD2 (5 bases). Germline assignment: CDR1 SGHTS and CDR2 YDEGEE. Trimming stripped 0 bases from V and 6 bases from J, with 13 bases between. The CDR3 length is 14 residues.

The chain uses TRBV10-2 and TRBJ2-3, with TRBD2 as a possible D gene (5 bases). V lost 4 bases, J lost 4 bases, and 12 bases lay in between. Germline loops: CDR1 WSHSY, CDR2 SAAADI. The CDR3 totals 14 residues. The CDR3 DNA reads as TGCGCCAGCAGTGCAATTGGACTCTCAGATACGCAGTATTTT. Protein: CASSAIGLSDTQYF.

The V and J genes are TRBV4-1 and TRBJ2-1, with D possibly matching TRBD2 (5 bases). The germline V and J ends were trimmed by 5 bases and 6 bases, with 20 bases remaining between them. Germline CDR1 and CDR2: MGHRA and YSYEKL. The CDR3 runs to 16 residues. The CDR3 spells CASSSTSASWGNEQFF. CDR3 sequence (DNA): TGCGCCAGCAGCTCCACGTCCGCTAGCTGGGGCAATGAGCAGTTCTTC.

The genes are TRBV5-1 and TRBJ2-7; D not resolved. Germline loops: CDR1 SGHRS, CDR2 YFSETQ. V lost 5 bases and J lost 0, with 18 bases in between. The CDR3 has 16 residues. The CDR3 nucleotides read TGCGCCAGCAGTTTAGACTCGACACGGAGCTCCTACGAGCAGTACTTC. This translates into CASSLDSTRSSYEQYF. Full variable domain (remainder filled in from reference TRBV5-1 and TRBJ2-7): KAGVTQTPRYLIKTRGQQVTLSCSPISGHRSVSWYQQTPGQGLQFLFEYFSETQRNKGNFPGRFSGRQFSNSRSEMNVSTLELGDSALYLCASSLDSTRSSYEQYFGPGTRLTVT.

This chain links TRBV6-5 with TRBJ1-1, with 7 positions matching TRBD1. V was pared by 5 bases and J by 1 base, with 4 bases of the junction left unmatched. Germline assignment: CDR1 MNHEY and CDR2 SVGAGI. The CDR3 consists of 14 residues. Here the CDR3 reads CASSQGQPNTEAFF. CDR3 DNA sequence: TGTGCCAGCAGTCAGGGACAGCCGAACACTGAAGCTTTCTTT.

The genes are TRBV6-6 and TRBJ2-1; maybe TRBD1 (5 bases). The CDR3 totals 13 residues. The germline gives CDR1 MNHNY, CDR2 SVGAGI (reference sequence). V shed 6 bases and J shed 10 bases, with 16 bases lying between them. The CDR3 DNA sequence: TGTGCCAGCAGGGACACGTTGGGCAACGAGCAGTTCTTC. This encodes CASRDTLGNEQFF.

This sequence joins TRBV6-5 and TRBJ2-7; D tentatively reads TRBD1 or TRBD2 (5 bases each). Trimming left V 5 bases short and J 6 bases short, with 8 bases between. The CDR3 has 11 residues. CDR1 is MNHEY, CDR2 SVGAGI, per germline. In nucleotides, the CDR3 is TGTGCCAGCAGTGAGGGGTTCGAGCAGTACTTC. This translates into CASSEGFEQYF.

The chain links TRBV19 to TRBJ2-1; TRBD1 matches 8 bases. Germline V gene sequence: CDR1 LNHDA, CDR2 SQIVND (reference sequence). The CDR3 is made up of 16 amino acids. Trimming took 1 base from V and 2 from J; bases not matched to a gene: 4. The CDR3 region has the DNA TGTGCCAGTAGTATAGTGGCAGGGGGCACCTACAATGAGCAGTTCTTC. Amino acids: CASSIVAGGTYNEQFF.

The V and J genes are TRBV9 and TRBJ2-2; D unresolved. Germline-derived CDR1 and CDR2 are SGDLS and YYNGEE. The CDR3 covers 14 residues. V was pared by 1 base and J by 1 base, with 5 bases between. CDR3 region: CASSVSLNTGELFF. The CDR3 nucleotides read TGTGCCAGCAGCGTATCCTTGAACACCGGGGAGCTGTTTTTT.

The CDR3, as DNA: TGTGCCAGCAGTTTACTATCCCAAGAGACCCAGTACTTC. This encodes CASSLLSQETQYF. This rearrangement joins TRBV28 to TRBJ2-5, with unresolved D. The V and J ends lost 2 bases and 1 base respectively, with 5 bases between them. CDR1 is MDHEN, CDR2 SYDVKM, per germline. The CDR3 is made up of 13 amino acids. Full variable domain (rest looked up from reference TRBV28 and TRBJ2-5): DVKVTQSSRYLVKRTGEKVFLECVQDMDHENMFWYRQDPGLGLRLIYFSYDVKMKEKGDIPEGYSVSREKKERFSLILESASTNQTSMYLCASSLLSQETQYFGPGTRLLVL.

V gene TRBV2 combines with J gene TRBJ1-3, with 8 bases aligning to TRBD1. The CDR3 is made up of 14 amino acids. J was trimmed by 2 bases and V by 9 bases; bases with no gene match: 6. The germline CDR1 and CDR2 sequences are SNHLY and FYNNEI. CDR3 amino acids: CASSRGHTGNTIYF. As DNA, the CDR3 is TGTGCCAGTTCCAGGGGGCACACTGGAAACACCATATATTTT.

This sequence joins TRBV5-1 and TRBJ1-1; 8 positions agree with TRBD1. The CDR3 length is 14 residues. The germline CDR1 and CDR2 sequences are SGHRS and YFSETQ. The V segment lost 0 bases and the J segment 5 bases; nucleotides outside the gene matches: 3. CDR3 in amino acids: CASSLGQGLTEAFF. The CDR3 nucleotides are TGCGCCAGCAGCTTGGGACAGGGGTTAACTGAAGCTTTCTTT.

J is TRBJ2-1 and V is TRBV6-1, with 11 positions matching TRBD2. Trimming took 3 bases from V and 4 from J; bases not matched to a gene: 5. Looked up from germline, CDR1 is MNHNS and CDR2 is SASEGT. This CDR3 spans 16 amino acids. The CDR3 DNA reads as TGTGCCAGCAGTGATCTAGCGGGAGGCCGGTACAATGAGCAGTTCTTC. Its translation: CASSDLAGGRYNEQFF.

This clone was counted only a few times. V and J are TRBV30 and TRBJ2-1, with TRBD2 identical over 10 bases. Germline assignment: CDR1 GTSNPN and CDR2 SVGIG (reference sequence). V dropped 1 base and J dropped 3; count of bases not matched to a gene: 0. This CDR3 region has 14 residues. In DNA, the CDR3 is TGTGCCTGGAGTGGACTAGCGGGCTACAATGAGCAGTTCTTC. Amino acids: CAWSGLAGYNEQFF.

V and J are TRBV9 and TRBJ2-7; 10 nucleotides align to TRBD1. Losses at the gene ends were 0 bases for V and 0 bases for J; bases not matched to a gene: 6. The CDR3 extends over 17 amino acids. From germline, CDR1 is SGDLS and CDR2 YYNGEE. The DNA of the CDR3 is TGTGCCAGCAGCGTAGGCGTCGGACAGGGGGGCTCCTACGAGCAGTACTTC. Translation gives CASSVGVGQGGSYEQYF.

The chain joins TRBV4-1 to TRBJ2-7; D is unclear. Trimming cost V 0 bases and J 3 bases, with 12 bases left between them. In germline, CDR1 is MGHRA, CDR2 YSYEKL. The CDR3 extends over 15 amino acids. The CDR3 nucleotides are TGCGCCAGCAGCCAAGACCAGGCAGACTTCTACGAGCAGTACTTC. Translation gives CASSQDQADFYEQYF.

This chain connects TRBV29-1 to TRBJ2-7; D gene ambiguous. CDR1 and CDR2 (germline): SQVTM, ANQGSEA. V was cut by 1 base and J by 4 bases, with 8 bases left in between. The CDR3 runs to 12 residues. CDR3 in amino acids: CSVEVSEYEQYF. The CDR3 DNA sequence: TGCAGCGTTGAAGTCTCCGAATACGAGCAGTACTTC.

V is TRBV5-4 and J is TRBJ2-5; 9 bases line up with TRBD1. The CDR3 sequence is 15 residues long. Germline CDR1 and CDR2: SGHNT and YYREEE (reference sequence). V was clipped by 1 base and J by 3 bases; unmatched bases: 4. CDR3 in DNA: TGTGCCAGCAGCTTGAGCTGGGACAGGGAAGAGACCCAGTACTTC. It encodes CASSLSWDREETQYF.

V usage is TRBV7-2 and J usage is TRBJ2-1, with TRBD1 as a possible D gene (5 bases). Germline CDR1 and CDR2: SGHTA and FQGNSA. CDR3 size: 17 residues. V dropped 0 bases and J dropped 2 bases, with 14 bases sitting between them. CDR3 DNA sequence: TGTGCCAGCAGCTTAGCATATAGTCAGGGAACCTACAATGAGCAGTTCTTC. This encodes CASSLAYSQGTYNEQFF. The full variable domain, with the rest looked up from reference TRBV7-2 and TRBJ2-1, is GAGVSQSPSNKVTEKGKDVELRCDPISGHTALYWYRQSLGQGLEFLIYFQGNSAPDKSGLPSDRFSAERTGGSVSTLTIQRTQQEDSAVYLCASSLAYSQGTYNEQFFGPGTRLTVL.